The rows below give T cell receptor beta chains drawn from one sample of a study of blood T cell repertoires in COVID-19. Generated by immunoSEQ multiplex PCR, the TCRdb table keeps only in-frame clones and is missing some. The table lists about 18,000 clones, 87% of them singletons. Input material: peripheral blood. The receptors come from a man in his fifties or sixties with active COVID-19. CDR3s include the opening cysteine and the closing phenylalanine or tryptophan. A D gene is named only where the DNA matches it firmly. Rows give clone size only sometimes, using once, few, many, or a class for an expanded clone.

CASSQDRASGSNEQFF	TGTGCCAGCAGCCAAGATCGGGCTAGCGGGAGCAATGAGCAGTTCTTC	TRBJ2-1	TRBV4-2	TRBD2	-
CASSRSKPEGYTF	TGTGCCAGCAGCCGTTCTAAACCTGAGGGCTACACCTTC	TRBJ1-2	TRBV7-2	-	-
CASSTGTGLFYGYTF	TGTGCCAGCAGTACCGGGACAGGGTTATTCTATGGCTACACCTTC	TRBJ1-2	TRBV28	TRBD1	-
CASRTRTGGYEQYF	TGTGCCAGCAGGACTAGGACAGGGGGTTACGAGCAGTACTTC	TRBJ2-7	TRBV2	TRBD1	-
CASSIADRFSYEQYF	TGTGCCAGTAGTATAGCCGACAGGTTCTCCTACGAGCAGTACTTC	TRBJ2-7	TRBV19	-	-
CASLLAVTDTQYF	TGTGCCAGCCTGTTAGCGGTTACAGATACGCAGTATTTT	TRBJ2-3	TRBV28	-	-
CASSSGQGAQPQHF	TGTGCCAGTAGTAGCGGGCAGGGGGCTCAGCCCCAGCATTTT	TRBJ1-5	TRBV19	TRBD1	-
CASSPPGGLNTEAFF	TGTGCCAGCAGTCCGCCAGGGGGGTTGAACACTGAAGCTTTCTTT	TRBJ1-1	TRBV6-5	TRBD1	-
CASQRGHGNTIYF	TGTGCCAGCCAGAGGGGGCACGGAAACACCATATATTTT	TRBJ1-3	TRBV6-5	TRBD1	-
CASSQAANEQFF	TGCGCCAGCAGTCAGGCAGCCAATGAGCAGTTCTTC	TRBJ2-1	TRBV10-2	-	once
CASSYTGAYNEQFF	TGTGCCAGCAGCTATACGGGAGCCTACAATGAGCAGTTCTTC	TRBJ2-1	TRBV3-1/TRBV3-2	-	-
CASRRQQDTQYF	TGTGCCAGCAGGAGACAGCAAGATACGCAGTATTTT	TRBJ2-3	TRBV27	-	-
CAISEKATSGSDEQFF	TGTGCCATCAGTGAGAAAGCGACTAGCGGGAGCGATGAGCAGTTCTTC	TRBJ2-1	TRBV10-3	TRBD2	-
CASSQDRWGESPRETQYF	TGCGCCAGCAGCCAAGATCGATGGGGAGAGTCCCCCCGAGAGACCCAGTACTTC	TRBJ2-5	TRBV4-1	-	-
CASSLEGGAKNQPQHF	TGTGCCAGCAGCTTAGAGGGGGGGGCAAAAAATCAGCCCCAGCATTTT	TRBJ1-5	TRBV7-8	-	once
CASSLGGFYGYTF	TGTGCCAGCAGTTTAGGCGGCTTTTATGGCTACACCTTC	TRBJ1-2	TRBV28	-	-
CASSFLGERAEQFF	TGTGCCAGCAGCTTTCTCGGGGAGCGGGCTGAGCAGTTCTTC	TRBJ2-1	TRBV5-4	-	-
CASSPRQGQNSPLHF	TGTGCCAGCAGTCCCCGACAGGGACAAAATTCACCCCTCCACTTT	TRBJ1-6	TRBV28	TRBD1	-
CASSVAGGLQETQYF	TGTGCCAGCAGCGTAGCAGGGGGACTCCAAGAGACCCAGTACTTC	TRBJ2-5	TRBV9	-	-
CASSDSHSNQPQHF	TGTGCCAGCAGTGACAGTCATAGCAATCAGCCCCAGCATTTT	TRBJ1-5	TRBV2	-	few
CASSNRGRDTQYF	TGTGCCAGTAGTAACCGGGGAAGGGATACGCAGTATTTT	TRBJ2-3	TRBV19	-	-
CASSELGQTNEKLFF	TGTGCCAGCAGTGAATTGGGACAGACTAATGAAAAACTGTTTTTT	TRBJ1-4	TRBV6-1	TRBD1	-
CAISPQGSTYEQYF	TGTGCCATCAGCCCACAGGGGAGTACCTACGAGCAGTACTTC	TRBJ2-7	TRBV10-3	TRBD1	-
CASSLVGTGRYEQYF	TGTGCCAGCAGCTTGGTAGGGACAGGGCGGTACGAGCAGTACTTC	TRBJ2-7	TRBV5-6	TRBD1	-
CASKTQIVSEQFF	TGTGCCAGCAAGACACAGATAGTCAGTGAGCAGTTCTTC	TRBJ2-1	TRBV12-3/TRBV12-4	-	-
CASSQGMLRGRDHNEQFF	TGCGCCAGCAGCCAAGGAATGCTTAGAGGGAGGGACCACAATGAGCAGTTCTTC	TRBJ2-1	TRBV4-1	TRBD2	once
CASSDVDRVRGYTF	TGCGCCAGCAGTGACGTTGACAGGGTGAGAGGCTACACCTTC	TRBJ1-2	TRBV10-1	TRBD1	-
CASSTGQMNTGELFF	TGTGCCAGCAGCACGGGACAGATGAACACCGGGGAGCTGTTTTTT	TRBJ2-2	TRBV9	TRBD1	-
CSVEFGSGSYEQYF	TGCAGCGTTGAATTCGGGAGTGGTTCCTACGAGCAGTACTTC	TRBJ2-7	TRBV29-1	-	-
CASSYSLSRTKYEQYF	TGTGCCAGCAGTTACTCGCTGAGCCGGACTAAGTACGAGCAGTACTTC	TRBJ2-7	TRBV6-5	-	-
CSVEMRVVNTEAFF	TGCAGCGTTGAAATGAGGGTGGTGAACACTGAAGCTTTCTTT	TRBJ1-1	TRBV29-1	-	-
CASSLAGGSTGELFF	TGTGCCAGCAGCCTAGCGGGAGGGAGCACCGGGGAGCTGTTTTTT	TRBJ2-2	TRBV11-2	TRBD2	few
CASSRQGEGTDTQYF	TGTGCCAGCTCACGACAGGGGGAAGGTACAGATACGCAGTATTTT	TRBJ2-3	TRBV18	TRBD1	-
CASSPKGPQSTNYGYTF	TGTGCCAGCTCACCAAAGGGGCCGCAAAGCACTAACTATGGCTACACCTTC	TRBJ1-2	TRBV18	-	-
CSASKRNSYEQYF	TGCAGCGCTAGTAAGCGGAACAGCTACGAGCAGTACTTC	TRBJ2-7	TRBV20-1	-	few